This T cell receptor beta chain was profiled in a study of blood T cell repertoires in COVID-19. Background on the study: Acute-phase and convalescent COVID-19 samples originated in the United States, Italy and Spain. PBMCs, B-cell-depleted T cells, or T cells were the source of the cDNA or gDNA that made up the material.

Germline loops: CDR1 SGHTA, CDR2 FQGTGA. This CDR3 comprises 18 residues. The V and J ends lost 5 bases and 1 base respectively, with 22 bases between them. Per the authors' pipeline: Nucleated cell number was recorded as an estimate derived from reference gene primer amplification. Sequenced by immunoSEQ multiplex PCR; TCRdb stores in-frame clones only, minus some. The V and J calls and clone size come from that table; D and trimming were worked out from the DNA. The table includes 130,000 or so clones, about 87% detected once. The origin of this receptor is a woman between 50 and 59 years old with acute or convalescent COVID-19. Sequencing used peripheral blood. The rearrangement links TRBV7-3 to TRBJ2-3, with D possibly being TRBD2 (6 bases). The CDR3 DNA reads TGTGCCAGCAGCCTCCGGCGGAGGGGTTCGTCGGGCACAGATACGCAGTATTTT. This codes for CASSLRRRGSSGTDTQYF.